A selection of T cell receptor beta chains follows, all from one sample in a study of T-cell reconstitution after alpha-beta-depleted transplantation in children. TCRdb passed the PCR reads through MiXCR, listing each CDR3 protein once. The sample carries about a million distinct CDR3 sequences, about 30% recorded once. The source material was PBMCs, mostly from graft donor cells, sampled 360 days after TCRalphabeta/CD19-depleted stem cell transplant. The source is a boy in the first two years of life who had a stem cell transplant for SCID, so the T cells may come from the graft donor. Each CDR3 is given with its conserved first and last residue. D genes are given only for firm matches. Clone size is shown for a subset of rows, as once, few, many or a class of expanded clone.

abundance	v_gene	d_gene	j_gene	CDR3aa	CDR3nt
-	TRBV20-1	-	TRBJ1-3	CSARVGENSGNTIYF	TGCAGTGCTAGAGTGGGGGAAAACTCTGGAAACACCATATATTTT
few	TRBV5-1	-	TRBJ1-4	CASSLDGWNEKLFF	TGCGCCAGCAGCCTAGACGGCTGGAATGAAAAACTGTTTTTT
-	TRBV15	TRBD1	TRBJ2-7	CATSRDGRGSYEQYF	TGTGCCACCAGCAGAGACGGCAGGGGGTCCTACGAGCAGTACTTC
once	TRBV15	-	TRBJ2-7	CATSRDPGSPYEQYF	TGTGCCACCAGCAGAGATCCAGGGAGCCCCTACGAGCAGTACTTC
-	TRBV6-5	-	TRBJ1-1	CASSSLRSSNTEAFF	TGTGCCAGCAGTTCCCTTCGATCCTCGAACACTGAAGCTTTCTTT
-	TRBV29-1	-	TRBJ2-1	CSVERWGSSYNEQFF	TGCAGCGTTGAACGGTGGGGGAGCTCCTACAATGAGCAGTTCTTC
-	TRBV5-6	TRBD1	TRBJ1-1	CASSLVGGRTEAFF	TGTGCCAGCAGCTTGGTAGGGGGCCGAACTGAAGCTTTCTTT
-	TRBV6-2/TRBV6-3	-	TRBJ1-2	CASSRIGQNYGYTF	TGTGCCAGCAGCCGAATAGGACAGAACTATGGCTACACCTTC
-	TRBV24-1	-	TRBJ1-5	CATSAGRPNQPQHF	TGTGCCACCAGTGCCGGCCGACCCAATCAGCCCCAGCATTTT
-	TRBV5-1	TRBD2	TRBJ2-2	CASSTGLAATGELFF	TGCGCCAGCAGCACCGGACTAGCGGCCACCGGGGAGCTGTTTTTT
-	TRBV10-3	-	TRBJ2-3	CAISERADSTDTQYF	TGTGCCATCAGTGAGAGGGCGGACAGCACAGATACGCAGTATTTT
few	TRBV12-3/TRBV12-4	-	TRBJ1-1	CASSLGLPKNTEAFF	TGTGCCAGCAGCTTAGGGCTTCCTAAGAACACTGAAGCTTTCTTT
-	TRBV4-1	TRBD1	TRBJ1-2	CASSQVGTGDGYTF	TGCGCCAGCAGCCAAGTGGGGACAGGGGATGGCTACACCTTC
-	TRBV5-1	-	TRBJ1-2	CASSEWDTNYGYTF	TGCGCCAGCAGCGAATGGGACACCAACTATGGCTACACCTTC
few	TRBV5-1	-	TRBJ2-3	CASSYYSGDTQYF	TGCGCCAGCAGCTATTACTCTGGAGATACGCAGTATTTT
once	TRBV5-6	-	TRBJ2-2	CASSLNSYTGELFF	TGTGCCAGCAGCTTGAATAGCTACACCGGGGAGCTGTTTTTT
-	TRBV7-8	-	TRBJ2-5	CASSLLDPREKTQYF	TGTGCCAGCAGCTTATTGGATCCCCGGGAAAAGACCCAGTACTTC
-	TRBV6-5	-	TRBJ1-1	CASSYSNLNTEAFF	TGTGCCAGCAGTTACTCTAACTTGAACACTGAAGCTTTCTTT
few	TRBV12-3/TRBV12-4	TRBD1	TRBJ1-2	CASRAGQPYGYTF	TGTGCCAGCAGGGCGGGACAGCCCTATGGCTACACCTTC
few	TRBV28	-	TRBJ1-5	CASSSIFNQPQHF	TGTGCCAGCAGCTCCATTTTCAATCAGCCCCAGCATTTT
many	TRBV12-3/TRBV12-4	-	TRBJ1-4	CASTSPLGQRKLFF	TGTGCCAGCACCTCCCCGCTGGGGCAGCGAAAACTGTTTTTT
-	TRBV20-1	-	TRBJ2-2	CSAWDHNTGELFF	TGCAGTGCTTGGGACCACAACACCGGGGAGCTGTTTTTT
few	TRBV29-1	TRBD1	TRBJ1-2	CSAEDRNYGYTF	TGCAGCGCGGAGGACAGGAACTATGGCTACACCTTC
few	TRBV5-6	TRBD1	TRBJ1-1	CASSFAGTGNTEAFF	TGTGCCAGCAGCTTTGCCGGGACAGGGAACACTGAAGCTTTCTTT
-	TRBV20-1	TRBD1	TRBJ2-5	CSARDDRGGGLAGTQYF	TGCAGTGCTAGAGATGACAGGGGAGGCGGTCTGGCAGGGACCCAGTACTTC
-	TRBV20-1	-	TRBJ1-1	CSARAPAGLMNTEAFF	TGCAGTGCTAGAGCCCCGGCAGGACTCATGAACACTGAAGCTTTCTTT
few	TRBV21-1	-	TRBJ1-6	CASLRNYNSPLHF	TGTGCCAGTCTTAGAAACTATAATTCACCCCTCCACTTT
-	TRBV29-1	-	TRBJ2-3	CSVESSLADTQYF	TGCAGCGTTGAATCCAGTCTGGCAGATACGCAGTATTTT
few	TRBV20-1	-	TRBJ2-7	CSATRDISPYEQYF	TGCAGTGCCACCCGGGACATCTCACCCTACGAGCAGTACTTC
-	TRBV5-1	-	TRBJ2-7	CASSLAPRDTPTYEQYF	TGCGCCAGCAGCTTGGCCCCAAGGGACACCCCCACCTACGAGCAGTACTTC
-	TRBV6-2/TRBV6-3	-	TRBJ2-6	CASSRGPTAGANVLTF	TGTGCCAGCAGCAGGGGACCTACCGCTGGGGCCAACGTCCTGACTTTC
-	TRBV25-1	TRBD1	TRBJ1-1	CASSEYGGTVNTEAFF	TGTGCCAGCAGTGAATATGGGGGGACAGTGAACACTGAAGCTTTCTTT
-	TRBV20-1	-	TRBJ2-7	CSARDWVLTDSYEQYF	TGCAGTGCTAGAGACTGGGTACTGACGGACTCCTACGAGCAGTACTTC
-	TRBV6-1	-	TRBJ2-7	CASSNYRESMGEQYF	TGTGCCAGCAGTAATTACAGGGAGTCAATGGGCGAGCAGTACTTC
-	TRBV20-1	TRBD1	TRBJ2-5	CSASRGQGSRETQYF	TGCAGTGCTAGTCGAGGACAGGGGTCGAGGGAGACCCAGTACTTC
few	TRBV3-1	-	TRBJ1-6	CASSPRGSNSPLHF	TGTGCCAGCAGCCCCCGGGGAAGTAATTCACCCCTCCACTTT
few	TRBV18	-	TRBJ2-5	CASSPLDRETQYF	TGTGCCAGCTCACCCCTGGACCGGGAGACCCAGTACTTC
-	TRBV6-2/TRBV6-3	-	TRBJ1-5	CASSSPRANQPQHF	TGTGCCAGCAGCTCTCCACGGGCGAATCAGCCCCAGCATTTT
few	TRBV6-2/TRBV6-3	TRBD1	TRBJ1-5	CASSYGKQGSLLYSNQPQHF	TGTGCCAGCAGTTACGGTAAACAGGGGTCACTCTTATATAGCAATCAGCCCCAGCATTTT
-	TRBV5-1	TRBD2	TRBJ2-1	CASSPSSGGAIEQFF	TGCGCCAGCAGCCCCTCTAGCGGGGGGGCGATTGAGCAGTTCTTC
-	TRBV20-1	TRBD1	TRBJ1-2	CSAMPRQGKNYGYTF	TGCAGTGCTATGCCCCGACAGGGAAAGAACTATGGCTACACCTTC
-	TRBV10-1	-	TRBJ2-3	CATRDGGGHTQYF	TGCGCCACCAGAGACGGAGGGGGACATACGCAGTATTTT
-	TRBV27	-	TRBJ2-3	CASLIGEGTDTQYF	TGTGCCAGCCTAATTGGCGAGGGCACAGATACGCAGTATTTT
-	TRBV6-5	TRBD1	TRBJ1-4	CASSSGQLNEKLFF	TGTGCCAGCAGTTCGGGACAGCTTAATGAAAAACTGTTTTTT
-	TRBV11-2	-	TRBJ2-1	CASSLQPTRSYNEQFF	TGTGCCAGCAGCTTACAGCCGACCCGGTCCTACAATGAGCAGTTCTTC
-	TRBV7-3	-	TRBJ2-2	CASSPGTRNTGELFF	TGTGCCAGCAGCCCCGGGACAAGGAACACCGGGGAGCTGTTTTTT
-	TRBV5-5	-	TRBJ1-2	CASSLLMLPNYGYTF	TGTGCCAGCAGCTTATTGATGCTTCCCAACTATGGCTACACCTTC
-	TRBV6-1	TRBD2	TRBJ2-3	CASRGLAGALTDTQYF	TGTGCCAGCAGAGGACTAGCGGGGGCCCTCACAGATACGCAGTATTTT
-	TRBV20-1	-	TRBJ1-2	CSASWGSLPYGYTF	TGCAGTGCTAGTTGGGGCAGCTTGCCCTATGGCTACACCTTC
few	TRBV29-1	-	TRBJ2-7	CSAGTSPYEQYF	TGCAGCGCGGGAACTAGCCCCTACGAGCAGTACTTC
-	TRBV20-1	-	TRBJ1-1	CSARVVGELTEAFF	TGCAGTGCTAGAGTTGTGGGTGAATTGACTGAAGCTTTCTTT
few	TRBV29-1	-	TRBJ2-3	CSVRSLLSTDTQYF	TGCAGCGTTCGGTCCTTGCTTTCCACAGATACGCAGTATTTT
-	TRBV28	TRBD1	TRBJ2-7	CASSFTPIRDRAIYEQYF	TGTGCCAGCAGTTTTACCCCTATTAGGGACAGGGCAATTTACGAGCAGTACTTC
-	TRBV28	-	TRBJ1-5	CASRAGTSNQPQHF	TGTGCCAGCCGTGCAGGAACAAGCAATCAGCCCCAGCATTTT
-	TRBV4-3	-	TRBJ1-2	CASSQDEQGYGYTF	TGCGCCAGCAGCCAAGATGAACAGGGATACGGCTACACCTTC
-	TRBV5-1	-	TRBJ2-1	CASSVQGGALNEQFF	TGCGCCAGCAGCGTTCAGGGGGGGGCTCTTAATGAGCAGTTCTTC
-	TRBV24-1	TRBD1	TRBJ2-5	CATSRTGEGIETQYF	TGTGCCACCAGCCGGACAGGGGAAGGGATCGAGACCCAGTACTTC
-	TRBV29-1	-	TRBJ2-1	CSVGGQGPFQLNEQFF	TGCAGCGTTGGTGGGCAGGGGCCCTTCCAACTTAATGAGCAGTTCTTC